This is a list of T cell receptor beta chains from one sample in a study of blood T cell repertoires in COVID-19. Sequencing was performed with immunoSEQ multiplex PCR; in TCRdb, only in-frame clones are kept and a portion is missing. In the table there are some 230,000 clones, about 80% of which are singletons. Specimen: peripheral blood. The receptors were sampled from a woman aged 25 to 39 who had recovered from COVID-19. CDR3s include the opening cysteine and the closing phenylalanine or tryptophan. A D gene is named only where the DNA matches it firmly. Size values are once, few and many counts, or a class for expanded clones, and some rows have none.

abundance,d_gene,j_gene,v_gene,CDR3aa,CDR3nt
-,TRBD2,TRBJ2-1,TRBV12-3/TRBV12-4,CASSGGLADEQFF,TGTGCCAGCAGTGGGGGACTAGCCGATGAGCAGTTCTTC
-,TRBD1,TRBJ2-7,TRBV5-1,CASSLTGTGVDEQYF,TGCGCCAGCAGCTTGACGGGGACAGGGGTCGACGAGCAGTACTTC
-,TRBD2,TRBJ2-6,TRBV9,CASSVVLTSGYSLGANVLTF,TGTGCCAGCAGCGTAGTCTTGACTAGCGGTTATTCTCTGGGTGCCAACGTCCTGACTTTC
-,TRBD2,TRBJ2-3,TRBV10-1,CASSDSGRAADTQYF,TGCGCCAGCAGTGATTCCGGGAGGGCAGCAGATACGCAGTATTTT
-,TRBD2,TRBJ2-5,TRBV3-1/TRBV3-2,CASSPKRLAGGLGETQYF,TGTGCCAGCAGCCCGAAAAGGCTAGCGGGAGGCCTGGGGGAGACCCAGTACTTC
-,-,TRBJ2-4,TRBV6-5,CATFSGAKNIQYF,TGTGCCACCTTCTCGGGGGCCAAAAACATTCAGTACTTC
-,TRBD1,TRBJ2-2,TRBV6-5,CASRGTGRNTGELFF,TGTGCCAGCAGAGGGACAGGGCGCAACACCGGGGAGCTGTTTTTT
-,TRBD1,TRBJ1-1,TRBV29-1,CSTSTRLQGLAFF,TGCAGCACCTCTACCCGCTTACAGGGGTTGGCTTTCTTT
-,TRBD1,TRBJ1-5,TRBV29-1,CSVLAGDRLYSNQPQHF,TGCAGCGTCCTGGCTGGGGACAGACTTTATAGCAATCAGCCCCAGCATTTT
few,TRBD2,TRBJ2-3,TRBV2,CASSDYGGSSTDTQYF,TGTGCCAGCAGTGACTACGGCGGGAGTAGCACAGATACGCAGTATTTT
-,TRBD2,TRBJ2-1,TRBV3-1/TRBV3-2,CASSQDLIAGGLTLDEQFF,TGTGCCAGCAGCCAAGATTTAATAGCGGGAGGGCTAACTCTGGATGAGCAGTTCTTC
-,TRBD2,TRBJ2-7,TRBV20-1,CSATSGYEQYF,TGCAGTGCTACTAGCGGATACGAGCAGTACTTC
-,TRBD2,TRBJ2-2,TRBV7-2,CASSTRSGRGGNTGELFF,TGTGCCAGCAGCACCCGGAGCGGGAGAGGGGGGAACACCGGGGAGCTGTTTTTT
-,TRBD1,TRBJ1-1,TRBV9,CASSVSGQGSFAFF,TGTGCCAGCAGCGTTTCCGGACAGGGGAGTTTCGCTTTCTTT
-,-,TRBJ1-5,TRBV9,CASSVEGAEGQPQHF,TGTGCCAGCAGCGTAGAGGGAGCTGAGGGTCAGCCCCAGCATTTT
-,TRBD1,TRBJ1-6,TRBV6-1,CASSETIFFTGGNSPLHF,TGTGCCAGCAGTGAAACGATCTTTTTTACAGGGGGCAATTCACCCCTCCACTTT
-,TRBD1,TRBJ2-1,TRBV24-1,CATSDRTGGTYNEQFF,TGTGCCACCAGTGACAGGACAGGGGGCACCTACAATGAGCAGTTCTTC
-,-,TRBJ1-1,TRBV11-3,CASSVPGGLAFF,TGTGCCAGCAGCGTGCCTGGAGGACTGGCTTTCTTT
-,TRBD2,TRBJ2-7,TRBV5-1,CASSLGRLAGVSEQYF,TGCGCCAGCAGCTTGGGGAGACTAGCGGGAGTTAGCGAGCAGTACTTC
-,-,TRBJ2-1,TRBV12-5,CASGSQLYNEQFF,TGTGCTAGTGGATCACAGCTTTACAATGAGCAGTTCTTC
many,TRBD2,TRBJ2-1,TRBV18,CASSPGGGTEQFF,TGTGCCAGCTCACCAGGGGGGGGTACTGAGCAGTTCTTC
-,-,TRBJ1-2,TRBV23-1,CASSQSKSHGYTF,TGCGCCAGCAGTCAATCCAAATCCCATGGCTACACCTTC
-,TRBD2,TRBJ2-5,TRBV4-1,CASSQRLAQETQYF,TGCGCCAGCAGCCAACGACTAGCCCAAGAGACCCAGTACTTC
-,TRBD2,TRBJ2-1,TRBV7-9,CASSPEGGDQFF,TGTGCCAGCAGCCCCGAGGGAGGGGATCAGTTCTTC
-,-,TRBJ2-7,TRBV19,CASSASASSYEQYF,TGTGCCAGTAGTGCGAGCGCCAGCTCCTACGAGCAGTACTTC
-,-,TRBJ2-7,TRBV15,CATSSIGEQYF,TGTGCCACCAGCAGTATCGGCGAGCAGTACTTC
-,-,TRBJ2-7,TRBV6-1,CASSERAYEQYF,TGTGCCAGCAGTGAGAGAGCCTACGAGCAGTACTTC
-,-,TRBJ1-2,TRBV11-2,CASSLGAAGDGYTF,TGTGCCAGCAGCTTAGGGGCGGCGGGGGATGGCTACACCTTC
-,TRBD1,TRBJ2-7,TRBV2,CASTVMTGALVEQYF,TGTGCCAGCACGGTGATGACAGGGGCCCTGGTAGAGCAGTACTTC
-,-,TRBJ1-1,TRBV3-1/TRBV3-2,CASSQVARVNTEAFF,TGTGCCAGCAGCCAAGTCGCCCGCGTGAACACTGAAGCTTTCTTT
-,TRBD2,TRBJ2-7,TRBV18,CASSAGVREQYF,TGTGCCAGCTCAGCGGGAGTGCGAGAGCAGTACTTC
-,TRBD2,TRBJ2-5,TRBV3-1/TRBV3-2,CASSQGLAGETQYF,TGTGCCAGCAGCCAAGGGCTAGCGGGAGAGACCCAGTACTTC